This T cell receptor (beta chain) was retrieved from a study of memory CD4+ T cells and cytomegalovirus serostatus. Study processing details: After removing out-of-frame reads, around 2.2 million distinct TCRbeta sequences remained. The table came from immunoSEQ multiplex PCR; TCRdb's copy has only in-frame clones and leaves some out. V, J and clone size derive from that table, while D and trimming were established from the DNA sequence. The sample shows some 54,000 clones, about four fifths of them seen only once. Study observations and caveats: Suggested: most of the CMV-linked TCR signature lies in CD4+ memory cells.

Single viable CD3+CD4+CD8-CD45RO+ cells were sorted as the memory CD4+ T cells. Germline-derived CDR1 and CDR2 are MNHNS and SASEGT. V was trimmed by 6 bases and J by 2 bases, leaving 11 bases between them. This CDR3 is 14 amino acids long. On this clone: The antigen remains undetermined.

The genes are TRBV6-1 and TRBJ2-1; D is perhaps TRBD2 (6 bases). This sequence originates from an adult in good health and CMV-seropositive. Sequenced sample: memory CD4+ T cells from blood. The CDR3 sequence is CASRGLAPYNEQFF. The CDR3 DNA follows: TGTGCCAGCAGAGGGCTAGCGCCCTACAATGAGCAGTTCTTC.